Shown below are 2 T cell receptor beta chains from a single sample sequenced in a study of identical twins. TCRdb fed the 5' RACE reads into MiXCR, producing one record per CDR3 protein. The data contain about 660,000 distinct CDR3 sequences, over 8.5% of them seen just once; the ten biggest clones take up more than 0.75%. These data are also associated with another study on yellow fever vaccine responses in identical twins.

The sequenced sample was PBMCs. The receptors here all came from a woman younger than 30 in good health.

The chain carries TRBV2 and TRBJ2-5, with D possibly matching TRBD2 (5 bases). This CDR3 region has 12 residues. Germline loops: CDR1 SNHLY, CDR2 FYNNEI. Trimming took 7 bases from V and 1 from J, leaving 7 bases between them. CDR3 residues: CASTGIQETQYF. The CDR3, as DNA: TGTGCCAGCACCGGGATCCAAGAGACCCAGTACTTC.

This clonotype has only a few counts. The chain is built from TRBV5-5 and TRBJ2-7; D might be TRBD2 (6 bases). This CDR3 contains 13 residues. Per the germline V gene, CDR1 is SGHKS and CDR2 is YYEKEE (reference sequence). Trimming took 3 bases from V and 3 from J, leaving 10 bases between them. CDR3 coding DNA: TGTGCCAGCAGCTCAAGCGGGTACTACGAGCAGTACTTC. Translating it yields CASSSSGYYEQYF.